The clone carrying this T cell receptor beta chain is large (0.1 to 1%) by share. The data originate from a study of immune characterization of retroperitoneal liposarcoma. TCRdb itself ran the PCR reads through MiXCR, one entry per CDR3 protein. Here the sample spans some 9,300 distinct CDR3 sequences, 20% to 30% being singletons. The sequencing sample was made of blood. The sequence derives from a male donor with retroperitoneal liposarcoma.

CDR3 sequence reads: CASSLSPGHPRGDTQYF. The CDR3 DNA follows: TGTGCCAGCAGTTTAAGTCCCGGGCACCCTCGTGGAGATACGCAGTATTTT. The chain combines TRBV27 with TRBJ2-3; D call uncertain. Between the trimmed V and J ends, which lost 2 bases and 5 bases, there was a span of 20 bases. This CDR3 spans 17 amino acids. Germline-derived CDR1 and CDR2 are MNHEY and SMNVEV (reference sequence).